The TCR beta chain under discussion was sequenced for a study of blood T cell repertoires in COVID-19. Study background: Samples came from the United States, Italy and Spain, spanning acute and convalescent COVID-19. Sample material is recorded as cDNA or gDNA derived from T cells, B-cell-depleted T cells, or PBMCs.

The CDR3 runs 15 residues. Unmatched junction bases numbered 17, after V lost 7 bases and J lost 14 bases. Germline CDR1 reads MNHEY; CDR2 reads SVGAGI. Per the authors' pipeline: Counts of nucleated cells, estimated from reference gene primer amplification, were obtained. The data were produced by immunoSEQ multiplex PCR, yet TCRdb's version contains in-frame clones alone and is incomplete. V and J calls plus clone size are reproduced from that table; the DNA served to infer D and trimming. The data show 30,000 to 40,000 clones, with around 88% seen just once and about 6.3% held by the top ten. The sequenced sample consisted of peripheral blood. The rearrangement links TRBV6-5 to TRBJ1-6, with 7 bases identical to TRBD1. This TCR was recovered from a human donor in a cohort sampled during active COVID-19. The CDR3 region is CASNEPGQLPSALHF. The CDR3 nucleotides are TGTGCCAGCAACGAACCGGGACAGCTCCCCAGTGCCCTCCACTTT.